The 10 T cell receptor beta chains below all came from one sample that was sequenced in a study of PD-1 blockade in classical Hodgkin lymphoma. Method: immunoSEQ multiplex PCR; TCRdb's copy keeps in-frame clones and lacks some. Of some 23,000 clones listed, 70% to 80% are singletons. Relapse after autologous stem cell transplantation occurred in every patient, and brentuximab vedotin exposure varied. The sequencing here drew on peripheral blood mononuclear cells (PBMCs), taken before the second cycle of nivolumab. The receptors shown here come from a human donor with classical Hodgkin lymphoma.

The chain links TRBV11-3 to TRBJ2-3; no firm D call. The CDR3 consists of 13 residues. Trimming pared 3 bases from V and 9 bases from J, leaving 13 bases between. Looked up from germline, CDR1 is SGHNT and CDR2 is YENEEA. CDR3 loop: CASSFLSASTQYF. The CDR3 DNA sequence: TGTGCCAGCAGCTTCCTATCCGCTTCGACGCAGTATTTT.

The chain employs TRBV21-1 and TRBJ2-1; TRBD2, the table's D call, was not compared with the DNA. TRBV21-1 has pseudogene status. There are 12 residues in the CDR3. The chain's CDR3 is CASSPKPDEQFF. The CDR3 DNA reads TGTGCCAGCAGCCCAAAACCGGATGAGCAGTTCTTC.

Here the CDR3 DNA reads TGCGCCAGCAGCCAAGATAAGGGAAGGCAGCCCCAGCATTTT. Its protein product is CASSQDKGRQPQHF. V gene TRBV4-3 combines with J gene TRBJ1-5; D unresolved. The V gene's germline CDR1 is LGHNA and CDR2 YSLEER. V gave up 0 bases and J gave up 7 bases, with 10 bases separating them. This CDR3 has 14 amino acids.

The CDR3: CASSAEAASQFF. The CDR3 bases are TGTGCCAGCAGCGCCGAGGCGGCCAGCCAGTTCTTC. The chain uses TRBV9 and TRBJ2-1; no clear D gene. With 3 bases removed from V and 13 bases from J, the gap between germline ends came to 14 bases. Germline values: CDR1 SGDLS, CDR2 YYNGEE. This CDR3 contains 12 residues.

This sequence joins TRBV13 and TRBJ2-7, with TRBD1 matching over 9 bases. The germline gives CDR1 PRHDT, CDR2 FYEKMQ (reference sequence). Losses at the gene ends were 5 bases for V and 4 bases for J; bases not matched to a gene: 12. CDR3 length: 16 residues. The CDR3 sequence: CASSPTGTGRLYEQYF. CDR3 nucleotide sequence: TGTGCCAGCAGCCCGACCGGGACAGGGCGCTTATACGAGCAGTACTTC. Filled out from reference TRBV13 and TRBJ2-7, the complete variable domain reads AAGVIQSPRHLIKEKRETATLKCYPIPRHDTVYWYQQGPGQDPQFLISFYEKMQSDKGSIPDRFSAQQFSDYHSELNMSSLELGDSALYFCASSPTGTGRLYEQYFGPGTRLTVT.

The table lists this clone with a count of one. J is TRBJ1-1 and V is TRBV10-3; 7 bases map to TRBD1. The V segment lost 5 bases and the J segment 6 bases; nucleotides outside the gene matches: 9. Germline V gene lookup returns CDR1 ENHRY and CDR2 SYGVKD. This CDR3 has 14 amino acids. The CDR3 DNA reads as TGTGCCATCAGTACAGGGGAAGGAGTGGCTGAAGCTTTCTTT. Translating gives CAISTGEGVAEAFF.

This clone turned up a few times. The rearrangement links TRBV14 to TRBJ2-5, with a possible D match to TRBD1 (5 bases). Trimming shortened V by 1 base and J by 2 bases, and 14 bases separated the two germline ends. In germline, CDR1 is SGHDN, CDR2 FVKESK. There are 16 residues in the CDR3. CDR3 region: CASSQVLTGVQETQYF. For the CDR3, the DNA is TGTGCCAGCAGCCAAGTTTTAACAGGAGTACAAGAGACCCAGTACTTC.

V gene TRBV5-8 combines with J gene TRBJ2-2, with no clear D. The V end was cut by 4 bases, the J end by 9 bases, with 10 bases between. CDR3 length: 12 amino acids. CDR1 SGHTS and CDR2 YDEGEE come from the germline V gene. CDR3 DNA: TGTGCCAGCAGCCCCCCCCCGTGGGAGCTGTTTTTT. Its translation is CASSPPPWELFF.

This clone appeared a few times. This chain links TRBV6-5 with TRBJ1-2, with D tentatively TRBD1 (5 bases). The CDR3 length is 16 residues. Germline values: CDR1 MNHEY, CDR2 SVGAGI. With 2 bases removed from V and 4 bases from J, the gap between germline ends came to 17 bases. The CDR3 is CASSYPYGQVGYGYTF. Here the CDR3 DNA reads TGTGCCAGCAGTTACCCGTATGGACAAGTCGGCTATGGCTACACCTTC.

The chain employs TRBV18 and TRBJ2-7; the D is unclear. The CDR3 spans 14 residues. Trimming took off 2 bases at V and 0 bases at J, with 8 bases between the two ends. Germline values: CDR1 KGHSH, CDR2 LQKENI. CDR3 loop: CASSPKALSYEQYF. CDR3 nucleotides: TGTGCCAGCTCACCAAAAGCTCTCTCCTACGAGCAGTACTTC.